A selection of T cell receptor beta chains follows, all from one sample in a study of blood T cells in healthy people across ages. Using its own MiXCR run on the 5' RACE reads, TCRdb lists one record per CDR3 protein. This table has about 1.5 million distinct CDR3 sequences, 35% to 45% appearing once. Sequencing was done on a sample of blood. Every receptor here comes from a woman between 18 and 29 years old in good health. Both conserved end residues are part of each CDR3. The D gene is left open where the match is weak. Size values are once, few and many counts, or a class for expanded clones, and some rows have none.

d_gene: TRBD2; v_gene: TRBV27; j_gene: TRBJ2-5; abundance: .; CDR3aa: CASSSGGGAGTQYF; CDR3nt: TGTGCCAGCAGTTCCGGCGGGGGGGCCGGAACCCAGTACTTC
d_gene: .; v_gene: TRBV9; j_gene: TRBJ2-3; abundance: many; CDR3aa: CASSVSGVTDTQYF; CDR3nt: TGTGCCAGCAGCGTAAGCGGAGTCACAGATACGCAGTATTTT
d_gene: TRBD2; v_gene: TRBV5-5; j_gene: TRBJ2-1; abundance: few; CDR3aa: CASHTSSGGTYNEQFF; CDR3nt: TGTGCCAGCCACACTTCTAGCGGGGGAACTTACAATGAGCAGTTCTTC
d_gene: .; v_gene: TRBV7-9; j_gene: TRBJ1-6; abundance: .; CDR3aa: CASSLEQPNSPLHF; CDR3nt: TGTGCCAGCAGCTTAGAACAGCCCAATTCACCCCTCCACTTT
d_gene: .; v_gene: TRBV4-1; j_gene: TRBJ2-2; abundance: .; CDR3aa: CASTQTAVDTGELFF; CDR3nt: TGCGCCAGCACCCAAACAGCGGTTGACACCGGGGAGCTGTTTTTT
d_gene: .; v_gene: TRBV19; j_gene: TRBJ1-6; abundance: .; CDR3aa: CATNLRSSYNSPLHF; CDR3nt: TGTGCCACCAACCTACGGAGCTCCTATAATTCACCCCTCCACTTT
d_gene: .; v_gene: TRBV6-7; j_gene: TRBJ2-1; abundance: few; CDR3aa: CASSYSWGSYNEQFF; CDR3nt: TGTGCCAGCAGTTACTCGTGGGGCAGCTACAATGAGCAGTTCTTC
d_gene: .; v_gene: TRBV6-2/TRBV6-3; j_gene: TRBJ1-2; abundance: .; CDR3aa: CATDGGDYGYTF; CDR3nt: TGTGCCACCGACGGGGGAGACTATGGCTACACCTTC
d_gene: TRBD1; v_gene: TRBV28; j_gene: TRBJ2-1; abundance: .; CDR3aa: CASSPHRGVFTNEQFF; CDR3nt: TGTGCCAGCAGTCCCCACAGGGGAGTTTTCACCAATGAGCAGTTCTTC
d_gene: .; v_gene: TRBV7-9; j_gene: TRBJ2-3; abundance: .; CDR3aa: CASSLLCAGSSTDTQYF; CDR3nt: TGTGCCAGCAGCTTACTATGTGCGGGGTCTAGCACAGATACGCAGTATTTT
d_gene: TRBD2; v_gene: TRBV29-1; j_gene: TRBJ2-3; abundance: many; CDR3aa: CSVNKAGGTDTQYF; CDR3nt: TGCAGCGTTAACAAAGCGGGAGGCACAGATACGCAGTATTTT
d_gene: .; v_gene: TRBV20-1; j_gene: TRBJ1-2; abundance: many; CDR3aa: CSATYFGTLYGYTF; CDR3nt: TGCAGTGCCACATATTTCGGGACCCTTTATGGCTACACCTTC
d_gene: .; v_gene: TRBV7-9; j_gene: TRBJ1-1; abundance: few; CDR3aa: CASSSTGSRSTEAFF; CDR3nt: TGTGCCAGCAGCTCAACAGGAAGCCGGAGCACTGAAGCTTTCTTT
d_gene: TRBD1; v_gene: TRBV6-5; j_gene: TRBJ2-1; abundance: few; CDR3aa: CASSWRTGHSYNEQFF; CDR3nt: TGTGCCAGCAGTTGGAGGACAGGGCATTCGTACAATGAGCAGTTCTTC
d_gene: .; v_gene: TRBV9; j_gene: TRBJ2-1; abundance: .; CDR3aa: CASGGASSYNEQFF; CDR3nt: TGTGCCAGCGGCGGGGCAAGCTCCTACAATGAGCAGTTCTTC
d_gene: .; v_gene: TRBV28; j_gene: TRBJ1-2; abundance: .; CDR3aa: CASSLAVVIGGYTF; CDR3nt: TGTGCCAGCAGCTTGGCTGTGGTCATTGGTGGCTACACCTTC
d_gene: TRBD1; v_gene: TRBV12-3/TRBV12-4; j_gene: TRBJ1-2; abundance: once; CDR3aa: CASSIQDRAYYGYTF; CDR3nt: TGTGCCAGCAGTATCCAGGACAGGGCCTACTATGGCTACACCTTC
d_gene: .; v_gene: TRBV10-3; j_gene: TRBJ1-5; abundance: .; CDR3aa: CAISVDSVRPQHF; CDR3nt: TGTGCCATCAGTGTGGACAGTGTTCGGCCCCAGCATTTT
d_gene: .; v_gene: TRBV7-8; j_gene: TRBJ2-2; abundance: .; CDR3aa: CASSFRGITGELFF; CDR3nt: TGTGCCAGCAGCTTTAGGGGCATCACCGGGGAGCTGTTTTTT
d_gene: TRBD1; v_gene: TRBV4-1; j_gene: TRBJ2-7; abundance: few; CDR3aa: CASSQGQDEQYF; CDR3nt: TGCGCCAGCAGCCAGGGACAGGACGAGCAGTACTTC
d_gene: .; v_gene: TRBV10-3; j_gene: TRBJ2-5; abundance: few; CDR3aa: CAISENPSQGQETQYF; CDR3nt: TGTGCCATCAGTGAGAACCCCAGTCAGGGGCAAGAGACCCAGTACTTC
d_gene: TRBD1; v_gene: TRBV14; j_gene: TRBJ1-6; abundance: .; CDR3aa: CASSQGRDRVLSSPLHF; CDR3nt: TGTGCCAGCAGCCAAGGGAGGGACAGGGTTTTGAGTTCACCCCTCCACTTT